The present T cell receptor (beta chain) was sequenced within a study of blood T cell repertoires in COVID-19. Study at large: Sample material is recorded as cDNA or gDNA derived from T cells, B-cell-depleted T cells, or PBMCs.

Followed over time, Seattle patients had been enrolled while infection was active. Authors' data handling: For nucleated cells, counts were estimated from reference gene primer amplification. Libraries were prepared by immunoSEQ multiplex PCR; TCRdb keeps only in-frame clonotypes and omits some of them. The V and J calls and the clone size are those of that table, but D and trimming were determined from the DNA. The sample lists 150,000 or so clones, about 89% occurring once. There are 17 residues in the CDR3. The J segment lost 0 bases and the V segment lost 5 bases, leaving 7 bases of the junction unmatched. The germline CDR1 and CDR2 sequences are LNHNV and YYDKDF (reference sequence).

This clonotype was sampled from a woman aged 70-85 years with COVID-19, enrolled during active disease. The chain carries TRBV15 and TRBJ2-6; 7 bases map to TRBD1. Sequencing was performed on peripheral blood. CDR3 residues: CATSDDRVGSGANVLTF. The CDR3 DNA is TGTGCCACCAGCGATGACAGGGTTGGCTCTGGGGCCAACGTCCTGACTTTC.